This is a list of T cell receptor beta chains from one sample in a study of blood T cell repertoires in COVID-19. Using immunoSEQ multiplex PCR, the repertoire was profiled, and TCRdb retains in-frame clones only, with some absent. Among over 200,000 clones listed, about 90% were seen once. The specimen was peripheral blood. The origin of the receptors is a man younger than 40 with acute or convalescent COVID-19. Each CDR3 is given with its conserved first and last residue.

J gene,V gene,CDR3 protein
TRBJ1-2,TRBV7-8,CASSFRAGVGYTF
TRBJ2-1,TRBV28,CASNPVAGGLNEQFF
TRBJ2-6,TRBV15,CATSRDGASPGANVLTF
TRBJ1-6,TRBV2,CASSVYQGDNSPLHF
TRBJ1-1,TRBV6-5,CASTYGGENTEAFF
TRBJ1-6,TRBV27,CASGALPSPLHF
TRBJ1-1,TRBV7-3,CASSKGQQNTEAFF
TRBJ2-5,TRBV7-9,CASSFAGDGETQYF
TRBJ1-3,TRBV3-1/TRBV3-2,CASSQDDRGNTIYF
TRBJ2-5,TRBV11-2,CASSLGGRGLETQYF
TRBJ1-5,TRBV20-1,CSASGTGLMVQPQHF
TRBJ2-7,TRBV6-1,CASSEVRTSGEKYF
TRBJ1-3,TRBV2,CASSEVGGYGNTIYF
TRBJ2-1,TRBV6-5,CASSKLGLAANEQFF
TRBJ1-1,TRBV28,CASSFASQEAFF
TRBJ1-4,TRBV25-1,CASEGTVFTNEKLFF
TRBJ1-4,TRBV28,CASSLSGTNEKLFF
TRBJ2-1,TRBV28,CASSLSGPIYNEQFF
TRBJ2-2,TRBV29-1,CSVPSLGADTGELFF
TRBJ1-4,TRBV5-1,CASSLQDEKLFF
TRBJ1-2,TRBV6-1,CASSEAEYEGTGYGYTF
TRBJ1-5,TRBV18,CASSRTGSGGNQPQHF
TRBJ2-7,TRBV12-3/TRBV12-4,CASSRDSSYEQYF
TRBJ1-1,TRBV6-5,CASSNPGSEAFF
TRBJ2-4,TRBV30,CAWSVGQGDIQYF
TRBJ2-7,TRBV7-2,CASSLEYKSYEQYF
TRBJ2-3,TRBV27,CASSLQSSTDTQYF
TRBJ1-1,TRBV28,CASSFRTEAFF
TRBJ2-3,TRBV7-9,CASVAGSTDTQYF
TRBJ1-5,TRBV10-3,CAISESIQMNQPQHF
TRBJ2-1,TRBV11-3,CASSPSSYNEQFF
TRBJ1-1,TRBV28,CASSFLAQAFF
TRBJ2-4,TRBV9,CASSVGMGRTNENIQYF
TRBJ1-1,TRBV30,CAWTPQATTEAFF
TRBJ1-5,TRBV5-1,CASRPGTGGQPQHF
TRBJ1-1,TRBV13,CASSPLAGANTEAFF
TRBJ1-2,TRBV19,CASRKAAANYGYTF
TRBJ2-1,TRBV11-3,CASSLTSGYNEQFF
TRBJ1-1,TRBV28,CASSLQRQVLWTEAFF
TRBJ2-1,TRBV2,CASRKRTDYNEQFF
TRBJ2-7,TRBV28,CASSFSGYEQYF
TRBJ2-3,TRBV7-9,CASSTGTSGGWTDTQYF
TRBJ2-1,TRBV5-1,CASSAGQGTYNEQFF
TRBJ2-2,TRBV7-6,CASSLFTSGSTGELFF
TRBJ1-3,TRBV15,CATSRDTRSGNTIYF
TRBJ1-2,TRBV7-9,CASSSLAQGDSGYTF
TRBJ1-1,TRBV5-1,CASSRFDSRNTEAFF
TRBJ2-3,TRBV19,CASSSRGGASTDTQYF
TRBJ2-5,TRBV10-2,CASSEVPAGETQYF
TRBJ2-2,TRBV11-3,CASSLGIYANTGELFF
TRBJ2-1,TRBV5-1,CASSEGQGGYNEQFF
TRBJ1-1,TRBV12-3/TRBV12-4,CASSGRTPEAFF
TRBJ1-4,TRBV28,CASSSYQGSGSNEKLFF
TRBJ2-1,TRBV7-3,CASSSPARGPKQFF
TRBJ1-6,TRBV7-8,CASSLAGGNSPLHF
TRBJ2-3,TRBV27,CASLLSGGLSTDTQYF
TRBJ1-1,TRBV5-1,CASSEGQRNTEAFF
TRBJ2-1,TRBV27,CASHSHPNEQFF